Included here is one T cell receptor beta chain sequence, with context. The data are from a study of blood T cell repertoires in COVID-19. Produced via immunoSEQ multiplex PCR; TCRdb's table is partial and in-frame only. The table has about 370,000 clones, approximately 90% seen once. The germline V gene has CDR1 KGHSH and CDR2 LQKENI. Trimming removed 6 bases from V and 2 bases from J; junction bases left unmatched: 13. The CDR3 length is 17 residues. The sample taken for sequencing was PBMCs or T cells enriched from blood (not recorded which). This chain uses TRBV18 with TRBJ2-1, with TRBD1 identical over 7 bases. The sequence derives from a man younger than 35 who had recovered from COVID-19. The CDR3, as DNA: TGTGCCAGCTCGCCTAAACAGGGGCGTCACGCCTACAATGAGCAGTTCTTC. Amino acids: CASSPKQGRHAYNEQFF.